The T cell receptor (beta chain) described here comes from a study of T cells after yellow fever vaccination. About the research overall: Preparation of fractions with low cell numbers was performed using SMART-Seq v4 Ultra Low Input.

The ends were cut back, 0 bases at V and 1 base at J, with 11 bases in the middle. The CDR3 runs to 15 residues. Germline CDR1 reads DFQATT; CDR2 reads SNEGSKA (reference sequence). This clonotype was observed a handful of times. What it binds is not known. General observations from the study: The study noted that FACS-sorted repertoires could contain abundant clonotypes contaminating from the bulk population.

TCR cDNA was made by 5'RACE template switching, adding a universal primer site and UMIs. TCRdb re-called the 5' RACE reads with MiXCR, one entry per CDR3 protein. The sample lists roughly 120,000 distinct CDR3 sequences; 7.2% were seen once. Sequencing was performed on CD4+ T cells sorted from PBMCs, taken about 41 days after the first yellow fever vaccination. The TCR comes from a man younger than 30 who received the YFV17D yellow fever vaccine. The genes are TRBV20-1 and TRBJ2-3; weak D call: TRBD1 (6 bases). The CDR3: CSARDLGGGTDTQYF. For the CDR3, the DNA is TGCAGTGCTAGAGATCTAGGGGGTGGCACAGATACGCAGTATTTT.